The entry below gives a single T cell receptor beta chain sequence along with its context. Its antigen is still unknown. The data belong to a study of glioma-infiltrating T cells after dendritic cell vaccination. Germline values: CDR1 LNHDA, CDR2 SQIVND (reference sequence). V shed 5 bases, J shed 4 bases, and the junction held 8 bases outside the gene matches. The CDR3 covers 16 residues. Notes on the study in general: Survival was not directly related to TCR clonality in these patients.

Noted time point: after dendritic cell vaccination, including at tumor progression/relapse. No glioblastoma patient carried an isocitrate dehydrogenase mutation. Before vaccination, two weeks after the third vaccination, and at progression, PBMC were collected. The PCR used 60 V beta and 13 J beta primers. This table comes from immunoSEQ multiplex PCR, and its TCRdb copy is limited to in-frame clones, with some not included. Of approximately 110,000 clones listed, almost 90% are singletons. The sequence was collected from a human donor with glioblastoma. The source material was blood, sampled after dendritic cell vaccination. The chain recombines TRBV19 with TRBJ2-1; 10 bases are shared with TRBD2. Here the CDR3 reads CASSHLSGGSYNEQFF. The CDR3 nucleotides read TGTGCCAGTAGTCATCTTAGCGGGGGGTCTTACAATGAGCAGTTCTTC.